Listed below are T cell receptor beta chains from one sample, sequenced in a study of chronic HIV infection and antiretroviral therapy. TCRdb itself ran the 5' RACE reads through MiXCR, one entry per CDR3 protein. This sample has about 38,000 distinct CDR3 sequences, with about 8.9% found just once. Sequenced input: peripheral blood. These receptors all come from an adult who had HIV and had not received antiretroviral therapy, or was an uninfected healthy control (not recorded which). Each CDR3 is given with its conserved first and last residue. The D gene is left open where the match is weak. Rows give clone size only sometimes, using once, few, many, or a class for an expanded clone.

TRBD1	many	TRBV29-1	TRBJ1-1	CSVMDRGLEAFF	TGCAGCGTAATGGACAGGGGGCTTGAAGCTTTCTTT
TRBD1	few	TRBV29-1	TRBJ2-7	CSVGQSYEQYF	TGCAGCGTGGGACAGTCCTACGAGCAGTACTTC
.	few	TRBV2	TRBJ2-7	CASSEVEGAVDEQYF	TGTGCCAGCAGTGAAGTGGAGGGGGCGGTAGACGAGCAGTACTTC
TRBD1	many	TRBV29-1	TRBJ2-6	CSGGTGSLAGANVLTF	TGCAGCGGAGGGACAGGGAGCTTGGCTGGGGCCAACGTCCTGACTTTC
.	many	TRBV2	TRBJ1-5	CASSEVGHSNQPQHF	TGTGCCAGCAGTGAGGTAGGGCATAGCAATCAGCCCCAGCATTTT
.	many	TRBV28	TRBJ2-4	CASSLTGRSQNIQYF	TGTGCCAGCAGTCTAACGGGCAGGTCACAAAACATTCAGTACTTC
.	many	TRBV20-1	TRBJ2-7	CSASMGTYEEQYF	TGCAGTGCTAGTATGGGGACATACGAGGAGCAGTACTTC
.	.	TRBV28	TRBJ1-5	CASTDGSNQPQHF	TGTGCCAGCACGGACGGAAGCAATCAGCCCCAGCATTTT
.	many	TRBV29-1	TRBJ2-7	CSARDRDRSNRQYF	TGCAGCGCACGCGACCGGGACCGTTCGAATCGGCAGTACTTC
TRBD2	many	TRBV20-1	TRBJ2-1	CSARDGASGSGEQFF	TGCAGTGCTAGAGATGGTGCTAGCGGGAGCGGTGAGCAGTTCTTC
.	few	TRBV28	TRBJ1-5	CATLQGRNQPQHF	TGTGCCACGCTTCAGGGGAGGAATCAGCCCCAGCATTTT
.	many	TRBV28	TRBJ2-1	CASRSFLDEQFF	TGTGCCAGCAGATCCTTTTTGGATGAGCAGTTCTTC
.	.	TRBV11-2	TRBJ1-1	CASSSPREAPEAFF	TGTGCCAGCAGCTCCCCCAGGGAGGCGCCTGAAGCTTTCTTT
TRBD1	many	TRBV14	TRBJ1-2	CASSQGTGAGYTF	TGTGCCAGCAGCCAAGGGACAGGGGCTGGCTACACCTTC
.	.	TRBV28	TRBJ1-5	CASRLRTLNQPQHF	TGTGCCAGCAGATTAAGGACCCTCAATCAGCCCCAGCATTTT
.	many	TRBV6-2/TRBV6-3	TRBJ2-6	CATRSVTGANVLTF	TGTGCCACCCGGTCCGTAACTGGGGCCAACGTCCTGACTTTC
.	many	TRBV6-2/TRBV6-3	TRBJ2-3	CASSYSTAFTDTQYF	TGTGCCAGCAGTTACTCGACGGCCTTCACAGATACGCAGTATTTT
TRBD2	.	TRBV27	TRBJ2-7	CASRTSGVLYEQYF	TGTGCCAGCAGAACTAGCGGGGTGCTGTACGAGCAGTACTTC
.	.	TRBV10-3	TRBJ1-5	CAISDGDRSNQPQHF	TGTGCCATCAGTGATGGAGACAGGAGCAATCAGCCCCAGCATTTT
.	many	TRBV2	TRBJ2-3	CASSERPPDTQYF	TGTGCCAGCAGTGAACGACCCCCAGATACGCAGTATTTT
.	.	TRBV5-6	TRBJ2-6	CASSLWGSGANVLTF	TGTGCCAGCAGCTTATGGGGTTCTGGGGCCAACGTCCTGACTTTC
.	few	TRBV28	TRBJ2-5	CASSSLAERGQETQYF	TGTGCCAGCAGTTCCCTAGCCGAGAGAGGCCAAGAGACCCAGTACTTC
TRBD2	few	TRBV28	TRBJ2-7	CASSFSGTTSYEQYF	TGTGCCAGCAGTTTCTCCGGGACTACGAGTTACGAGCAGTACTTC
.	.	TRBV7-2	TRBJ1-1	CATRDGTYTETFF	TGTGCCACCCGAGACGGGACCTACACTGAAACTTTCTTT
.	.	TRBV20-1	TRBJ1-1	CSASPRALNTEAFF	TGCAGTGCTAGTCCGAGGGCCTTGAACACTGAAGCTTTCTTT
.	.	TRBV28	TRBJ1-1	CASREGNTEAFF	TGTGCCAGCAGGGAGGGGAACACTGAAGCTTTCTTT
TRBD2	few	TRBV7-9	TRBJ2-2	CASSLAGTSYTGELFF	TGTGCCAGCAGCTTAGCAGGGACTAGTTACACCGGGGAGCTGTTTTTT
.	many	TRBV6-2/TRBV6-3	TRBJ2-7	CASSYPYEQYF	TGTGCCAGCAGTTACCCCTACGAGCAGTACTTC
.	many	TRBV28	TRBJ2-3	CASNPPSSFTDTQYF	TGTGCCAGCAATCCCCCCAGCAGCTTCACAGATACGCAGTATTTT
.	many	TRBV2	TRBJ2-1	CATGTFENEQFF	TGTGCCACCGGGACTTTCGAGAATGAGCAGTTCTTC
TRBD2	.	TRBV3-1	TRBJ2-7	CASSHLYEAGVGDEQYF	TGTGCCAGCAGCCACCTCTACGAGGCGGGAGTAGGTGACGAGCAGTACTTC
TRBD1	many	TRBV29-1	TRBJ2-3	CSVDGPGTGIFTSSTDTQYF	TGCAGCGTTGATGGCCCCGGGACAGGGATATTCACTTCTAGCACAGATACGCAGTATTTT